The 32 T cell receptor beta chains below come from one sample, sequenced in a study of shared clonotypes between healthy human individuals. Cells designated naive CD8 were CD45RO-negative and were positively selected for CCR7, with terminally differentiated effector memory CD45RA+ cells excluded. Assay: immunoSEQ multiplex PCR; the TCRdb copy retains only in-frame clones and omits some. The sample includes under 600,000 clones, more than 95% of them seen just once. The specimen sequenced was naive CD8+ T cells sorted from blood. These receptors all stem from a man under 40 in good health.

This sequence joins TRBV6-6 and TRBJ2-7; 10 nucleotides agree with TRBD2. The CDR3 consists of 15 residues. Germline V gene sequence: CDR1 MNHNY, CDR2 SVGAGI (reference sequence). With V trimmed by 6 bases and J by 2 bases, 7 bases remained unmatched. CDR3 bases: TGTGCCAGCAGCCAGGGACTAGCGAGAACCTACGAGCAGTACTTC. Translation gives CASSQGLARTYEQYF.

This CDR3 is CASSSDETSGISYEQYF. For the CDR3, the DNA is TGTGCCAGCAGCTCCGACGAGACTAGCGGGATTTCCTACGAGCAGTACTTC. The chain couples TRBV5-4 to TRBJ2-7; 11 nucleotides match TRBD2. Germline trimming cut 3 bases from V and 1 base from J; bases unmatched to any gene: 9. The CDR3 length is 17 residues. The germline V gene encodes CDR1 SGHNT and CDR2 YYREEE (reference sequence).

The rearrangement links TRBV30 to TRBJ2-7, with 8 bases that match TRBD2. After removal of 0 bases from V and 7 bases from J, the junction contained 11 bases not matched to a gene. Germline V lookup: CDR1 GTSNPN, CDR2 SVGIG (reference sequence). CDR3 length: 15 amino acids. CDR3 sequence reads: CAWSVGRGRSREQYF. The CDR3 nucleotides read TGTGCCTGGAGTGTCGGTCGCGGGAGGTCGAGGGAGCAGTACTTC.

This clone was observed a single time. The chain uses TRBV11-2 and TRBJ2-1, with 8 bases aligning to TRBD1. Looked up from germline, CDR1 is SGHAT and CDR2 is FQNNGV. The CDR3 sequence is 17 residues long. V dropped 5 bases and J dropped 4; count of bases not matched to a gene: 13. The CDR3 reads CASSLRTGSAGYNEQFF. In nucleotides, the CDR3 is TGTGCCAGCAGCCTCCGGACAGGGTCGGCGGGGTACAATGAGCAGTTCTTC.

This chain joins TRBV5-4 and TRBJ2-7; 7 positions agree with TRBD1. CDR3 length: 14 amino acids. Germline V gives CDR1 SGHNT, CDR2 YYREEE (reference sequence). Germline trimming cut 2 bases from V and 0 bases from J; bases unmatched to any gene: 2. The CDR3 DNA reads TGTGCCAGCAGCTTAGGGACAGTCTCCTACGAGCAGTACTTC. It yields the protein CASSLGTVSYEQYF.

The chain combines TRBV7-8 with TRBJ2-1; D is undetermined. This CDR3 comprises 14 residues. With 3 bases removed from V and 5 bases from J, the gap between germline ends came to 11 bases. The germline CDR1 and CDR2 sequences are SGHVS and FQNEAQ. The CDR3 region is CASSFKTSHNEQFF. The CDR3 DNA is TGTGCCAGCAGCTTTAAAACATCCCACAATGAGCAGTTCTTC.

The chain recombines TRBV15 with TRBJ2-1; tentatively, D is TRBD1 (6 bases). Trimming shortened V by 3 bases and J by 6 bases, and 12 bases separated the two germline ends. This CDR3 region has 14 residues. Germline CDR1 and CDR2: LNHNV and YYDKDF (reference sequence). CDR3 in DNA: TGTGCCACCAGCAGGGATCTGGGGGCCAATGAGCAGTTCTTC. Residues: CATSRDLGANEQFF.

V is TRBV13 and J is TRBJ2-3; D may be TRBD2 (5 bases). Between the trimmed V and J ends, which lost 4 bases and 6 bases, there was a span of 11 bases. The CDR3 has 13 amino acids. Germline CDR1 reads PRHDT; CDR2 reads FYEKMQ (reference sequence). This CDR3 is CASSSRGADTQYF. The CDR3 coding sequence is TGTGCCAGCAGCTCCCGGGGAGCGGATACGCAGTATTTT.

This sequence joins TRBV7-6 and TRBJ2-5; unclear D gene. CDR3 length: 13 residues. Germline CDR1 reads SGHVS; CDR2 reads FNYEAQ. The V end was cut by 2 bases, the J end by 5 bases, with 9 bases between. The chain's CDR3 is CASSLRLGETQYF. CDR3 DNA sequence: TGTGCCAGCAGCTTACGTTTGGGGGAGACCCAGTACTTC.

The rearrangement uses TRBV6-1 and TRBJ2-1; no clear D. CDR3 length: 10 residues. Deletions cut 7 bases from V and 9 bases from J, with 7 bases between. Germline assignment: CDR1 MNHNS and CDR2 SASEGT. The CDR3 region is CASNALEQFF. The DNA of the CDR3 is TGTGCCAGCAACGCCCTTGAGCAGTTCTTC.

This rearrangement joins TRBV6-5 to TRBJ2-7, with D unclear. The germline gives CDR1 MNHEY, CDR2 SVGAGI. The CDR3 is 14 amino acids. V was pared by 8 bases and J by 2 bases, with 16 bases between. The CDR3 coding sequence is TGTGCCAGCCAACGGCACTCAGCTACCTACGAGCAGTACTTC. Translating gives CASQRHSATYEQYF.

This rearrangement joins TRBV4-3 to TRBJ2-7, with D uncertain. The CDR3 has 15 residues. Germline V lookup: CDR1 LGHNA, CDR2 YSLEER. Trimming took 4 bases from V and 2 from J, leaving 15 bases between them. The CDR3 sequence is CASSPSRSTAYEQYF. As DNA, the CDR3 is TGCGCCAGCAGCCCTTCAAGGAGTACCGCCTACGAGCAGTACTTC.

This clone was counted a single time. This chain connects TRBV7-3 to TRBJ2-1, with TRBD2 identical over 9 bases. Trimming took 1 base from V and 7 from J; bases not matched to a gene: 5. The CDR3 sequence is 15 residues long. Germline assignment: CDR1 SGHTA and CDR2 FQGTGA. This CDR3 reads CASSLNLAGLNEQFF. In DNA, the CDR3 is TGTGCCAGCAGCTTAAACCTAGCGGGATTGAATGAGCAGTTCTTC.

The chain links TRBV6-5 to TRBJ2-3, with 10 bases identical to TRBD2. This CDR3 comprises 15 residues. V trimming: 5 bases; J trimming: 1 base; junction bases outside the gene matches: 3. The germline CDR1 and CDR2 sequences are MNHEY and SVGAGI. CDR3 bases: TGTGCCAGCAGTCCGGGGACTAGCGGCACAGATACGCAGTATTTT. Translation: CASSPGTSGTDTQYF.

V is TRBV13 and J is TRBJ2-1; D perhaps matches TRBD2 (5 bases). The ends were cut back, 5 bases at V and 3 bases at J, with 8 bases in the middle. This CDR3 comprises 13 residues. Germline lookup yields CDR1 PRHDT and CDR2 FYEKMQ (reference sequence). CDR3 residues: CASSVEGYNEQFF. CDR3 bases: TGTGCCAGCAGCGTCGAGGGCTACAATGAGCAGTTCTTC.

The chain recombines TRBV7-8 with TRBJ2-2; weak D call: TRBD2 (5 bases). Germline V gene lookup returns CDR1 SGHVS and CDR2 FQNEAQ. The length of the CDR3 is 18 residues. V gave up 0 bases and J gave up 0 bases, with 14 bases separating them. The CDR3 DNA is TGTGCCAGCAGCTTAGCGCGAAGGAGCGGACCGAACACCGGGGAGCTGTTTTTT. Protein: CASSLARRSGPNTGELFF.

This clone was detected once. V and J are TRBV5-1 and TRBJ2-3; 9 nucleotides align to TRBD2. The CDR3 is 16 amino acids. V lost 1 base and J lost 2; bases outside the gene matches: 5. Germline V gene sequence: CDR1 SGHRS, CDR2 YFSETQ. CDR3 DNA sequence: TGCGCCAGCAGCTTGCTACCTAGCGGGAACACAGATACGCAGTATTTT. Its protein is CASSLLPSGNTDTQYF.

As concerns this clone: Other DNA sequences in the same sample also yield this CDR3. The chain employs TRBV27 and TRBJ2-7; D gene ambiguous. Germline V lookup: CDR1 MNHEY, CDR2 SMNVEV (reference sequence). The CDR3 has 13 residues. V dropped 0 bases and J dropped 0 bases, with 3 bases sitting between them. DNA of the CDR3: TGTGCCAGCAGTTTATCACACTCCTACGAGCAGTACTTC. This gives the protein CASSLSHSYEQYF.

As to this clone: Other DNA sequences in this specimen translate into the identical CDR3. As DNA, the CDR3 is TGTGCCAGCAGTTTATCGGGGTTGGAGCAGTACTTC. Translation: CASSLSGLEQYF. The rearrangement joins TRBV27 to TRBJ2-7; D uncertain. Germline loops: CDR1 MNHEY, CDR2 SMNVEV (reference sequence). This CDR3 spans 12 amino acids. Trimming pared 0 bases from V and 7 bases from J, leaving 7 bases between.

This chain connects TRBV5-6 to TRBJ2-7, with 8 bases identical to TRBD1. This CDR3 region has 14 residues. The germline CDR1 and CDR2 sequences are SGHDT and YYEEEE. With V trimmed by 0 bases and J by 5 bases, 4 bases remained unmatched. CDR3 in DNA: TGTGCCAGCAGCTTGGAGGACAGGGTTGACGAGCAGTACTTC. Translating gives CASSLEDRVDEQYF.

The V gene is TRBV7-9, the J gene TRBJ1-1; D unresolved. The CDR3 contains 11 residues. Deletions cut 11 bases from V and 5 bases from J, with 12 bases between. Looked up from germline, CDR1 is SEHNR and CDR2 is FQNEAQ (reference sequence). CDR3 bases: TGTGCCCTCCGCTTGGGGACTGAAGCTTTCTTT. It specifies CALRLGTEAFF. Together with reference TRBV7-9 and TRBJ1-1, the CDR3 gives the full variable domain: DTGVSQNPRHKITKRGQNVTFRCDPISEHNRLYWYRQTLGQGPEFLTYFQNEAQLEKSRLLSDRFSAERPKGSFSTLEIQRTEQGDSAMYLCALRLGTEAFFGQGTRLTVV.

The chain joins TRBV11-2 to TRBJ1-1; the D is unclear. The CDR3 is 14 residues long. V was shortened by 5 bases and J by 0 bases, with 10 bases between the two germline ends. Germline V CDR1 and CDR2: SGHAT, FQNNGV. CDR3 loop: CASSRSWVNTEAFF. Here the CDR3 DNA reads TGTGCCAGCAGCAGAAGTTGGGTGAACACTGAAGCTTTCTTT.

The rearrangement joins TRBV11-2 to TRBJ2-7; D is unresolved. Germline values: CDR1 SGHAT, CDR2 FQNNGV. This CDR3 spans 14 amino acids. V gave up 5 bases and J gave up 4 bases, with 15 bases separating them. The CDR3 spells CASSPPTYRYEQYF. The CDR3 region has the DNA TGTGCCAGCAGCCCACCCACATACCGGTACGAGCAGTACTTC. The full variable domain, in which reference TRBV11-2 and TRBJ2-7 provide the parts outside the CDR3, is EAGVAQSPRYKIIEKRQSVAFWCNPISGHATLYWYQQILGQGPKLLIQFQNNGVVDDSQLPKDRFSAERLKGVDSTLKIQPAKLEDSAVYLCASSPPTYRYEQYFGPGTRLTVT.

The V and J genes are TRBV7-9 and TRBJ1-1; perhaps TRBD1 as D (5 bases). Per germline, CDR1 SEHNR and CDR2 FQNEAQ (reference sequence). The V and J ends lost 7 bases and 1 base respectively, with 13 bases between them. This CDR3 is 14 amino acids long. The CDR3 DNA reads TGTGCCAGCACCGATGGACAAAAGAACACTGAAGCTTTCTTT. It yields the protein CASTDGQKNTEAFF.

The genes are TRBV29-1 and TRBJ2-1; 9 bases agree with TRBD2. Germline lookup yields CDR1 SQVTM and CDR2 ANQGSEA. CDR3 length: 14 amino acids. V shed 7 bases and J 6 bases; nucleotides not matched to a gene: 10. The CDR3 nucleotides read TGCAGCGCTGGTAGACTAGCGGTGTTCAATGAGCAGTTCTTC. This translates into CSAGRLAVFNEQFF.

V usage is TRBV7-2 and J usage is TRBJ1-1; 7 nucleotides align to TRBD1. The CDR3 is 16 amino acids. Per the germline V gene, CDR1 is SGHTA and CDR2 is FQGNSA. V dropped 5 bases and J dropped 0; count of bases not matched to a gene: 9. In DNA, the CDR3 is TGTGCCAGCAGCCTCGACAGGGACAAGATGAACACTGAAGCTTTCTTT. Amino acid sequence: CASSLDRDKMNTEAFF.

The rearrangement uses TRBV27 and TRBJ2-2; unclear D gene. The V end lost 2 bases, the J end lost 7 bases, and 8 bases lay between the germline ends. Germline CDR1 and CDR2: MNHEY and SMNVEV (reference sequence). The CDR3 is made up of 13 amino acids. This CDR3 is CASSLDVGGELFF. In DNA form, the CDR3 reads TGTGCCAGCAGTTTAGACGTTGGCGGGGAGCTGTTTTTT.

V and J are TRBV15 and TRBJ1-1; unclear D gene. This CDR3 comprises 15 residues. V dropped 0 bases and J dropped 0 bases, with 8 bases sitting between them. Germline-derived CDR1 and CDR2 are LNHNV and YYDKDF (reference sequence). The CDR3 DNA reads TGTGCCACCAGCAGAGATACAGAGTTGAACACTGAAGCTTTCTTT. This sequence encodes CATSRDTELNTEAFF.

Concerning this clone itself: Other DNA sequences in this specimen translate into the identical CDR3. V and J are TRBV27 and TRBJ1-3, with D hard to call. The CDR3 spans 15 residues. Germline values: CDR1 MNHEY, CDR2 SMNVEV (reference sequence). Between the trimmed V and J ends, which lost 0 bases and 1 base, there was a span of 7 bases. CDR3 sequence (DNA): TGTGCCAGCAGTTTATCTGGAGGATCTGGAAACACCATATATTTT. Its translation: CASSLSGGSGNTIYF.

This chain uses TRBV7-2 with TRBJ2-7; tentative D call: TRBD1 (6 bases). With 1 base removed from V and 5 bases from J, the gap between germline ends came to 15 bases. This CDR3 has 15 residues. From germline, CDR1 is SGHTA and CDR2 FQGNSA. CDR3: CASSLVPGERHEQYF. The CDR3 DNA reads TGTGCCAGCAGCTTAGTTCCAGGGGAGAGGCACGAGCAGTACTTC.

CDR3 in amino acids: CASSLAPGLESNEQFF. The CDR3 DNA reads TGTGCCAGCAGCTTGGCACCGGGACTAGAGTCAAATGAGCAGTTCTTC. This chain links TRBV5-4 with TRBJ2-1; 8 nucleotides match TRBD2. CDR1 is SGHNT and CDR2 is YYREEE in the germline V gene (reference sequence). CDR3 length: 16 residues. V lost 0 bases to trimming and J lost 7 bases; unmatched junction nucleotides: 9. Full variable domain (outside the CDR3, taken from reference TRBV5-4 and TRBJ2-1): ETGVTQSPTHLIKTRGQQVTLRCSSQSGHNTVSWYQQALGQGPQFIFQYYREEENGRGNFPPRFSGLQFPNYSSELNVNALELDDSALYLCASSLAPGLESNEQFFGPGTRLTVL.

The V call is TRBV7-9, the J call TRBJ2-3; D is perhaps TRBD1 (5 bases). Germline assignment: CDR1 SEHNR and CDR2 FQNEAQ (reference sequence). This CDR3 is 14 amino acids long. V shed 3 bases and J shed 4 bases, with 11 bases lying between them. The CDR3 here is CASSFIQEADTQYF. The DNA of the CDR3 is TGTGCCAGCAGCTTTATACAGGAAGCAGATACGCAGTATTTT.